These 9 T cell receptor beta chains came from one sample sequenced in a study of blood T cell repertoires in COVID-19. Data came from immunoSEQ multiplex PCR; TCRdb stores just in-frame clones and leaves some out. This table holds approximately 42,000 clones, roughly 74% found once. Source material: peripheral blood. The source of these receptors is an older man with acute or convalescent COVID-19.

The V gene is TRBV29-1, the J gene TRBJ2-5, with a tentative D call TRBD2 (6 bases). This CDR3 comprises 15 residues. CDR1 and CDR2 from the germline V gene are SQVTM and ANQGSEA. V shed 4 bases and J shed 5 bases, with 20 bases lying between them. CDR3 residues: CSVGASAQIGETQYF. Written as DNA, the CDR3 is TGCAGCGTTGGAGCTAGCGCCCAAATCGGGGAGACCCAGTACTTC.

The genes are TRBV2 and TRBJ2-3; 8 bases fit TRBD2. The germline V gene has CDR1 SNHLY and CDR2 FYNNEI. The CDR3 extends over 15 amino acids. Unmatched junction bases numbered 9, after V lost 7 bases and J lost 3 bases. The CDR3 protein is CASTWMGLGTDTQYF. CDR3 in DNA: TGTGCCAGCACTTGGATGGGACTAGGGACAGATACGCAGTATTTT.

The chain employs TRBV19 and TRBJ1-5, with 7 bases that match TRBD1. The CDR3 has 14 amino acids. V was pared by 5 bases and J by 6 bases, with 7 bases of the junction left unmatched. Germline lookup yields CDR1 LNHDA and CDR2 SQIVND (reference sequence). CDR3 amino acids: CASSRQGESQPQHF. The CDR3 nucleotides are TGTGCCAGTAGTCGGCAGGGGGAAAGTCAGCCCCAGCATTTT. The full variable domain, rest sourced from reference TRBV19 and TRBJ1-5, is DGGITQSPKYLFRKEGQNVTLSCEQNLNHDAMYWYRQDPGQGLRLIYYSQIVNDFQKGDIAEGYSVSREKKESFPLTVTSAQKNPTAFYLCASSRQGESQPQHFGDGTRLSIL.

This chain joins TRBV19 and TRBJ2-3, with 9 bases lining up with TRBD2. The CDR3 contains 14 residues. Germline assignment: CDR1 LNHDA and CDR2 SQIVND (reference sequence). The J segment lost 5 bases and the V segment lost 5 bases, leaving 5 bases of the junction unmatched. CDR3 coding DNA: TGTGCCAGTAGTGAGCGGGAGGCCAGAGATACGCAGTATTTT. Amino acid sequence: CASSEREARDTQYF.

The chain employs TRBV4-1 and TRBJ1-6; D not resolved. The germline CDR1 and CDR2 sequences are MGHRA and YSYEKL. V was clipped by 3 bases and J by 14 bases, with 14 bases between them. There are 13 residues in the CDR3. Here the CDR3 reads CASSQIVLVSLHF. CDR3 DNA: TGCGCCAGCAGCCAGATAGTCTTGGTATCCCTCCACTTT.

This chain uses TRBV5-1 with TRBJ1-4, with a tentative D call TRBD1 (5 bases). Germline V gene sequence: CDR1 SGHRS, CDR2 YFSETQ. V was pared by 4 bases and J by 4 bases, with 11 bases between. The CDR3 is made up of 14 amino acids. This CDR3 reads CASSRGVGNEKLFF. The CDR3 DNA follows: TGCGCCAGCAGCCGGGGGGTCGGTAATGAAAAACTGTTTTTT.

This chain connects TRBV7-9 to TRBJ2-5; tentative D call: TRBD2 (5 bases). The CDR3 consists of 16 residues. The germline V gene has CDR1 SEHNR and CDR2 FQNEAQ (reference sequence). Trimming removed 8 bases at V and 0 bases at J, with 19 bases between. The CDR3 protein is CASGDRGWRDQETQYF. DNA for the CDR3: TGTGCCAGCGGAGATAGAGGGTGGCGGGACCAAGAGACCCAGTACTTC.

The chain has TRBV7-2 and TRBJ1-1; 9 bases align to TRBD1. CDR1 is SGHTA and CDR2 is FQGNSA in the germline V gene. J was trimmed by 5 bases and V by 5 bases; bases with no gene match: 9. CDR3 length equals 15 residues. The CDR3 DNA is TGTGCCAGCAGCCTCGGACAGGGGCGGGGAACTGAAGCTTTCTTT. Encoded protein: CASSLGQGRGTEAFF.

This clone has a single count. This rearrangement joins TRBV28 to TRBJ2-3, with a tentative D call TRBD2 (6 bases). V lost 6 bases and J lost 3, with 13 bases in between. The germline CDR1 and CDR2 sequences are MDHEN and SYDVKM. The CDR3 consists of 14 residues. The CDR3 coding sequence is TGTGCCAGCAGAATCGGCGGGGTAACAGATACGCAGTATTTT. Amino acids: CASRIGGVTDTQYF.